Sequencing of this TCR beta chain was carried out in a study of blood T cell repertoires in COVID-19. Across the study: T cells, B-cell-depleted T cells, or PBMCs supplied cDNA or gDNA.

Method: immunoSEQ multiplex PCR; TCRdb's copy keeps in-frame clones and lacks some. The table shows approximately 300,000 clones, with over 85% occurring only once. The CDR3 extends over 15 amino acids. Germline V gives CDR1 MNHEY, CDR2 SVGEGT. The germline V and J ends were trimmed by 3 bases and 5 bases, with 16 bases remaining between them. Sample: peripheral blood. The sequence came from a woman aged 25 to 39 with COVID-19, enrolled during active disease. V gene TRBV6-2 or TRBV6-3 combines with J gene TRBJ1-1, with a possible D match to TRBD1 (5 bases). In DNA form, the CDR3 reads TGTGCCAGCAGTTATCCTACTGCAGGGTGGACTGAAGCTTTCTTT. Translated: CASSYPTAGWTEAFF.